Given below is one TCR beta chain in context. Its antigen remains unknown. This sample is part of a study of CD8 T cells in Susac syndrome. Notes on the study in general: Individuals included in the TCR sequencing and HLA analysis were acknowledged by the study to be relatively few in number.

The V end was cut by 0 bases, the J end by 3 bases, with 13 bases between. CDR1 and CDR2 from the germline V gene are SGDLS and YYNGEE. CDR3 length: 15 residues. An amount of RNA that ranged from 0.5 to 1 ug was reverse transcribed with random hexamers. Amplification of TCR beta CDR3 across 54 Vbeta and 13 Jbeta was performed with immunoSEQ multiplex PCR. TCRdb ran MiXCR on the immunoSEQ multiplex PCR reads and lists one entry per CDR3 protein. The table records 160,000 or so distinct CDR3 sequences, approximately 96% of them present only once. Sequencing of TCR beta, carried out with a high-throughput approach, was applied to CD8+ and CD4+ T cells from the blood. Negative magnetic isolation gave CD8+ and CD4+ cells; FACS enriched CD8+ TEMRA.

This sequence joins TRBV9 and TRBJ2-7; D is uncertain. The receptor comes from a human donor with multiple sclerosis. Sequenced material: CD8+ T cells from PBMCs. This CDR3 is CASSVDSTLDYEQYF. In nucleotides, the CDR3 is TGTGCCAGCAGCGTAGACTCAACTCTGGACTACGAGCAGTACTTC.